The clone carrying this T cell receptor (beta chain) appeared once. Its antigen is not known. Other DNA sequences of this sample code for an identical CDR3. This sample is part of a study of cytomegalovirus exposure and HLA in healthy donors. Study results and caveats: The productive fraction for most TCR beta V segments was about 87% or about 30% in an earlier analysis. Later, an analysis showed that TCR beta chains associated with HLA were more clonally expanded than others that were equally common. In a later analysis, DRB1 alleles had the most associated TCRs; HLA-C alleles the fewest.

The PCR ran on 60 Vbeta and 13 Jbeta primers. Generated by immunoSEQ multiplex PCR, the TCRdb table keeps only in-frame clones and is missing some. The data show about 70,000 clones, with around 70% seen just once and over 9.5% held by the top ten. Germline lookup yields CDR1 MNHEY and CDR2 SVGAGI. With 3 bases removed from V and 2 bases from J, the gap between germline ends came to 7 bases. CDR3 length: 13 residues. At collection, donors were nominally healthy, but unrecorded immune exposures were probable. The sample was PBMCs. This receptor was identified in a human donor in good health. The V gene is TRBV6-5, the J gene TRBJ1-1; no firm D call. CDR3 amino acids: CASSYRGNTEAFF. CDR3 nucleotide sequence: TGTGCCAGCAGTTATCGGGGAAACACTGAAGCTTTCTTT.